The 24 T cell receptor beta chains below come from one sample, sequenced in a study of CD8 T cells in ankylosing spondylitis. TCRdb processed the 5' RACE reads anew with MiXCR; each CDR3 protein has one entry. The table lists approximately 150,000 distinct CDR3 sequences, 30% to 40% of them singletons, with 6% in the top ten. The sample comprised synovial fluid, either unsorted or a sorted T cell fraction (not recorded which). The receptors here all came from a male donor with ankylosing spondylitis.

The chain joins TRBV2 to TRBJ2-7; TRBD2 agrees at 7 bases. Germline V gene sequence: CDR1 SNHLY, CDR2 FYNNEI. Trimming cost V 6 bases and J 2 bases; bases outside gene matches: 4. The CDR3 runs to 13 residues. The chain's CDR3 is CASRGEGTYEQYF. CDR3 sequence (DNA): TGTGCCAGCAGGGGGGAGGGGACCTACGAGCAGTACTTC.

The chain carries TRBV2 and TRBJ1-6; no reliable D call. Trimming cost V 2 bases and J 0 bases, with 5 bases left between them. From germline, CDR1 is SNHLY and CDR2 FYNNEI. This CDR3 spans 15 amino acids. The CDR3 DNA is TGTGCCAGCAGTGAAACCCGCTCCTATAATTCACCCCTCCACTTT. It codes for CASSETRSYNSPLHF.

This chain joins TRBV20-1 and TRBJ1-2; D not resolved. The V and J ends lost 0 bases and 8 bases respectively, with 1 base between them. Germline CDR1 and CDR2: DFQATT and SNEGSKA (reference sequence). The CDR3 sequence is 9 residues long. The CDR3 here is CSARDGYTF. The CDR3, as DNA: TGCAGTGCTAGAGACGGCTACACCTTC.

The chain combines TRBV5-1 with TRBJ2-7; D ambiguous. The CDR3 runs 14 residues. Trimming stripped 5 bases from V and 7 bases from J, with 19 bases between. Germline V lookup: CDR1 SGHRS, CDR2 YFSETQ. The CDR3 nucleotides read TGCGCCAGCAGTTTTGGCCGAGCCTTTGGGGAGCAGTACTTC. Its translation is CASSFGRAFGEQYF.

In this sample, this clonotype turned up a few times. The chain couples TRBV11-2 to TRBJ1-2, with D possibly TRBD1 on 6 matching bases. Germline V gene sequence: CDR1 SGHAT, CDR2 FQNNGV. The V end was cut by 4 bases, the J end by 2 bases, with 14 bases between. This CDR3 contains 15 residues. The CDR3 DNA is TGTGCCAGCAGCTCTTCGGACAGCCCGAACTATGGCTACACCTTC. Protein: CASSSSDSPNYGYTF. Drawing the rest from reference TRBV11-2 and TRBJ1-2, the complete variable domain is EAGVAQSPRYKIIEKRQSVAFWCNPISGHATLYWYQQILGQGPKLLIQFQNNGVVDDSQLPKDRFSAERLKGVDSTLKIQPAKLEDSAVYLCASSSSDSPNYGYTFGSGTRLTVV.

The J gene is TRBJ1-2, the V gene TRBV24-1, with 8 bases that match TRBD1. The CDR3 contains 16 residues. V shed 0 bases, J shed 4 bases, and the junction held 6 bases outside the gene matches. The V gene's germline CDR1 is KGHDR and CDR2 SFDVKD. CDR3 amino acids: CATSDLRQGPFYGYTF. The CDR3 nucleotides read TGTGCCACCAGTGATTTGCGACAGGGGCCCTTCTATGGCTACACCTTC.

This clonotype was counted ten times or more. This sequence joins TRBV5-1 and TRBJ2-5; no clear D gene. The CDR3 is 13 amino acids. Trimming took off 9 bases at V and 0 bases at J, with 12 bases between the two ends. CDR1 and CDR2 (germline): SGHRS, YFSETQ. CDR3 residues: CATSAGNQETQYF. The CDR3 DNA reads as TGCGCCACCTCGGCCGGAAACCAAGAGACCCAGTACTTC.

The V gene is TRBV28, the J gene TRBJ1-5; 8 nucleotides align to TRBD1. There are 17 residues in the CDR3. Germline CDR1 and CDR2: MDHEN and SYDVKM. Losses at the gene ends were 7 bases for V and 5 bases for J; bases not matched to a gene: 16. The CDR3 region has the DNA TGTGCCAGCATCGGGCCCAAACCGGGACAGGTATATCAGCCCCAGCATTTT. This sequence encodes CASIGPKPGQVYQPQHF.

This clonotype appeared a few times. Compared with germline, one end of the junction differs, possibly owing to a read error. The V call is TRBV7-9, the J call TRBJ1-2; 8 positions agree with TRBD1. The CDR3 has 16 residues. Looked up from germline, CDR1 is SEHNR and CDR2 is FQNEAQ (reference sequence). CDR3 nucleotide sequence: TGCGCCAGCAGCCAAAAAACCGGACAGGGATTCTATGGCTACACCTTC. Translated, it gives CASSQKTGQGFYGYTF.

The chain employs TRBV5-6 and TRBJ1-5; possible D gene TRBD1, 6 bases. V gave up 6 bases and J gave up 7 bases, with 23 bases separating them. This CDR3 has 16 amino acids. CDR1 and CDR2 from the germline V gene are SGHDT and YYEEEE. The CDR3 sequence: CASTPQRGGTDQPQHF. CDR3 in DNA: TGTGCCAGCACCCCCCAAAGAGGGGGGACGGACCAGCCCCAGCATTTT.

The rearrangement uses TRBV11-3 and TRBJ2-1; D might be TRBD2 (7 bases). The CDR3 has 15 amino acids. V lost 1 base and J lost 2, with 9 bases in between. Germline CDR1 and CDR2: SGHNT and YENEEA. This CDR3 is CASSLGGGTYNEQFF. The CDR3 bases are TGTGCCAGCAGCTTAGGGGGGGGCACCTACAATGAGCAGTTCTTC.

This clonotype turned up a few times. This chain uses TRBV12-3 or TRBV12-4 with TRBJ2-2; 7 nucleotides agree with TRBD1. This CDR3 has 13 amino acids. J gave up 6 bases and V 3 bases, and 1 base lay outside the gene matches. CDR3 amino acids: CASSLTGSGELFF. CDR3 in DNA: TGTGCCAGCAGTTTGACAGGGTCCGGGGAGCTGTTTTTT.

The chain combines TRBV3-1 with TRBJ1-3; D is perhaps TRBD1 (5 bases). The length of the CDR3 is 17 residues. Germline V lookup: CDR1 LGHDT, CDR2 YNNKEL (reference sequence). Trimming stripped 3 bases from V and 4 bases from J, with 19 bases between. The CDR3 protein is CASSHTREQAGGNTIYF. In DNA form, the CDR3 reads TGTGCCAGCAGCCATACCAGGGAACAGGCTGGGGGAAACACCATATATTTT. Full variable domain (remainder filled in from reference TRBV3-1 and TRBJ1-3): DTAVSQTPKYLVTQMGNDKSIKCEQNLGHDTMYWYKQDSKKFLKIMFSYNNKELIINETVPNRFSPKSPDKAHLNLHINSLELGDSAVYFCASSHTREQAGGNTIYFGEGSWLTVV.

The V and J genes are TRBV2 and TRBJ1-5, with 7 bases fitting TRBD1. The CDR3 is 13 amino acids. V shed 6 bases and J 7 bases; nucleotides not matched to a gene: 6. Germline lookup yields CDR1 SNHLY and CDR2 FYNNEI. DNA for the CDR3: TGTGCCAGCAGCGGGACAGCGAGGCAGCCCCAGCATTTT. Its protein is CASSGTARQPQHF.

This clonotype was seen a handful of times. The genes are TRBV4-2 and TRBJ2-7; D not resolved. The CDR3 is 13 amino acids. Trimming removed 0 bases at V and 3 bases at J, with 6 bases between. Germline V lookup: CDR1 LGHNA, CDR2 YNFKEQ. The CDR3 bases are TGTGCCAGCAGCCAAGAGGACGGCTACGAGCAGTACTTC. Protein sequence: CASSQEDGYEQYF.

The V and J genes are TRBV20-1 and TRBJ2-7; 7 nucleotides match TRBD2. Germline-derived CDR1 and CDR2 are DFQATT and SNEGSKA (reference sequence). The CDR3 loop spans 15 amino acids. Trimming cost V 3 bases and J 2 bases; bases outside gene matches: 10. DNA of the CDR3: TGCAGTGCTAGTCGCTTTCCTAGCGGACCCTACGAGCAGTACTTC. This gives the protein CSASRFPSGPYEQYF.

This clonotype was seen ten or more times. The V and J genes are TRBV24-1 and TRBJ1-1, with 11 bases identical to TRBD1. CDR1 KGHDR and CDR2 SFDVKD come from the germline V gene. Germline trimming cut 10 bases from V and 7 bases from J; bases unmatched to any gene: 10. CDR3 length: 14 residues. In DNA form, the CDR3 reads TGTGCCACGTTTGGCCGGGGACAGGGGGTTGAAGCTTTCTTT. The encoded protein is CATFGRGQGVEAFF.

The genes are TRBV5-1 and TRBJ1-2; D call uncertain. The CDR3 has 15 amino acids. The V gene lost 0 bases and the J gene lost 8 bases, with 17 bases spanning the gap. CDR1 and CDR2 from the germline V gene are SGHRS and YFSETQ. Written as DNA, the CDR3 is TGCGCCAGCAGCTTGGATGGACTTAGTGGTGAAGGCTACACCTTC. Amino acid sequence: CASSLDGLSGEGYTF.

This clonotype was seen a single time. This chain joins TRBV2 and TRBJ2-2, with D perhaps matching TRBD1 (6 bases). The CDR3 has 16 residues. Germline V CDR1 and CDR2: SNHLY, FYNNEI. The ends were cut back, 7 bases at V and 1 base at J, with 16 bases in the middle. CDR3 sequence (DNA): TGTGCCAGCAAGTCCTCTCCGGGACAGAACACCGGGGAGCTGTTTTTT. Translated, it gives CASKSSPGQNTGELFF.

This clonotype was observed many times. The CDR3 here is CSAHRGTDTQYF. DNA for the CDR3: TGCAGTGCTCACAGGGGCACAGATACGCAGTATTTT. V and J are TRBV20-1 and TRBJ2-3; D might be TRBD1 (6 bases). There are 12 residues in the CDR3. V was clipped by 5 bases and J by 1 base, with 7 bases between them. Germline V gives CDR1 DFQATT, CDR2 SNEGSKA (reference sequence).

The CDR3 region has the DNA TGCAGCGCTTGGGATGAGGACAGGGAGGGCTATGGCTACACCTTC. Its translation is CSAWDEDREGYGYTF. The genes are TRBV29-1 and TRBJ1-2, with TRBD1 matching over 8 bases. There are 15 residues in the CDR3. CDR1 SQVTM and CDR2 ANQGSEA come from the germline V gene. The V gene end was trimmed by 7 bases and the J gene end by 4 bases; junction bases not matched to a gene: 14.

The chain has TRBV6-2 or TRBV6-3 and TRBJ2-3; 11 bases match TRBD2. CDR1 and CDR2 from the germline V gene are MNHEY and SVGEGT. V gave up 2 bases and J gave up 4 bases; unmatched junction bases: 11. CDR3 length: 18 amino acids. This CDR3 reads CASSYEAGTSGAADTQYF. The CDR3 DNA follows: TGTGCCAGCAGTTACGAAGCCGGGACTAGCGGTGCGGCAGATACGCAGTATTTT.

The rearrangement links TRBV9 to TRBJ1-1; TRBD1 agrees at 9 bases. The CDR3 consists of 18 residues. Per the germline V gene, CDR1 is SGDLS and CDR2 is YYNGEE. Losses at the gene ends were 4 bases for V and 0 bases for J; bases not matched to a gene: 13. The CDR3, as DNA: TGTGCCAGCAGCCCAAGAGAGGGACAGGGCAAATTGAACACTGAAGCTTTCTTT. This translates into CASSPREGQGKLNTEAFF.

This clonotype came up a few times. CDR3 sequence reads: CASSTAGVSTGELFF. The DNA for the CDR3 is TGCGCCAGCAGCACAGCGGGAGTGAGCACCGGGGAGCTGTTTTTT. The chain uses TRBV5-1 and TRBJ2-2; 8 bases are shared with TRBD2. Trimming removed 4 bases from V and 4 bases from J; junction bases left unmatched: 6. The CDR3 spans 15 residues. The germline V gene encodes CDR1 SGHRS and CDR2 YFSETQ.